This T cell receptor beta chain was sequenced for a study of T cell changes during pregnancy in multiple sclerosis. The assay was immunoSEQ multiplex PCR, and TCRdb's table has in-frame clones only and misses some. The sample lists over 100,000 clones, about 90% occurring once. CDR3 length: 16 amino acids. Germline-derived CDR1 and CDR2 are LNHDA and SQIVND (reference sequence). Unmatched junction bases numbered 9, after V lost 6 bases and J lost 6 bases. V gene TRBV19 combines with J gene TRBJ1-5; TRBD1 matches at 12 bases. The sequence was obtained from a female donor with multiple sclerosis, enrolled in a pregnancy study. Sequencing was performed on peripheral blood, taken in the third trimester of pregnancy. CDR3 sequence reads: CASSPGTGGPVQPQHF. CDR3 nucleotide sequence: TGTGCCAGTAGCCCCGGGACAGGGGGCCCGGTTCAGCCCCAGCATTTT.